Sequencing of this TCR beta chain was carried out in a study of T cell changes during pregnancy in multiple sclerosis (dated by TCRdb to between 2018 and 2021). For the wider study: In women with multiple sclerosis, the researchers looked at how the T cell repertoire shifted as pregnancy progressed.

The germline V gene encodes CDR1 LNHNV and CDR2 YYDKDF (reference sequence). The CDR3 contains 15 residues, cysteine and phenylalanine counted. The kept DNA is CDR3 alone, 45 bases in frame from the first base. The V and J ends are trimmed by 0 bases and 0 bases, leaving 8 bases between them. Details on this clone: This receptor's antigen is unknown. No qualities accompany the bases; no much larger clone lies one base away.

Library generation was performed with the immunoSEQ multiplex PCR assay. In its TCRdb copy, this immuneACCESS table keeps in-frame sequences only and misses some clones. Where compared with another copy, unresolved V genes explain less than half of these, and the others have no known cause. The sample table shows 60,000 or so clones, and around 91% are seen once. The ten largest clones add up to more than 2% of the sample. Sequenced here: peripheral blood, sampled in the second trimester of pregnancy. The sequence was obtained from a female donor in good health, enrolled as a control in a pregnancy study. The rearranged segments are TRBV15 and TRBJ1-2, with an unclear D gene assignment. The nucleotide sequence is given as TGTGCCACCAGCAGAGATCCGATAGCTAACTATGGCTACACCTTC. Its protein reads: CATSRDPIANYGYTF.